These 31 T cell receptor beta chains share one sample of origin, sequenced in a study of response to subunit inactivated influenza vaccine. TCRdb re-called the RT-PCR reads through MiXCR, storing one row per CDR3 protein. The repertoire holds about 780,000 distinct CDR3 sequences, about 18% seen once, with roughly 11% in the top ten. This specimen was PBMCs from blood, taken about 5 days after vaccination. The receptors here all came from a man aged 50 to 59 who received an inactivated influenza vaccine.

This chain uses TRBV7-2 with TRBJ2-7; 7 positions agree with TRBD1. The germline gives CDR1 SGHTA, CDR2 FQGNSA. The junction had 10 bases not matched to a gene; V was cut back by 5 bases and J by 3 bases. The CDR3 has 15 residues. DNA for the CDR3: TGTGCCAGCAGCCCCCAGGGACAGCGAATCTACGAGCAGTACTTC. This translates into CASSPQGQRIYEQYF.

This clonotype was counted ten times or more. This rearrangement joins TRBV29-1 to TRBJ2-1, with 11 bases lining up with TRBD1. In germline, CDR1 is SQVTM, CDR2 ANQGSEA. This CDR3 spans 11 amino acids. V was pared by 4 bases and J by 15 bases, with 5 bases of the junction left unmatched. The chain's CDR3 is CSVGDRGVSFF. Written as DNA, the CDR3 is TGCAGCGTTGGGGACAGGGGGGTTTCGTTCTTC.

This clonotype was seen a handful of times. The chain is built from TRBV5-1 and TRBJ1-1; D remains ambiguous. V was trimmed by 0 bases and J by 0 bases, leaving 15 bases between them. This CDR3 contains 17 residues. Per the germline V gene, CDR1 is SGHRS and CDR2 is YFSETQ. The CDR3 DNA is TGCGCCAGCAGCTTGGCCGGTAGGGCGAGGATGAACACTGAAGCTTTCTTT. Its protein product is CASSLAGRARMNTEAFF.

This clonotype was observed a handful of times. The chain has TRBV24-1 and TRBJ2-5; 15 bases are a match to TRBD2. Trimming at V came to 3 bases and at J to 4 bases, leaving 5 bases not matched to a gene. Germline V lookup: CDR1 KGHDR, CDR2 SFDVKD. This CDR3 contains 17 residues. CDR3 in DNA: TGTGCCACCAGTGATACCGGACTAGCGGGAGGGGGAGAGACCCAGTACTTC. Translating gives CATSDTGLAGGGETQYF.

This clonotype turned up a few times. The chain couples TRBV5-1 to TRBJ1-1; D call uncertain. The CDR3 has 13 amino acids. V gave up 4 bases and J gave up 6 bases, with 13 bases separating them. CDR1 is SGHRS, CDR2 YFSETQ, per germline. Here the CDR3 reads CASSPRDGAEAFF. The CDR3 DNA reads TGCGCCAGCAGCCCTAGAGATGGTGCTGAAGCTTTCTTT. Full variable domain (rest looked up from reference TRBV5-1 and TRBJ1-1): KAGVTQTPRYLIKTRGQQVTLSCSPISGHRSVSWYQQTPGQGLQFLFEYFSETQRNKGNFPGRFSGRQFSNSRSEMNVSTLELGDSALYLCASSPRDGAEAFFGQGTRLTVV.

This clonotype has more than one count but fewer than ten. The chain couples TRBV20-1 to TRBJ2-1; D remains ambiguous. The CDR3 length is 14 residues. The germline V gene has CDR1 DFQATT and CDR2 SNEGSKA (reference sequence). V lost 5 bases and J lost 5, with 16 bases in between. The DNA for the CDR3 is TGCAGTGCTTCCCCAATTCCGAGGAACAATGAGCAGTTCTTC. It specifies CSASPIPRNNEQFF.

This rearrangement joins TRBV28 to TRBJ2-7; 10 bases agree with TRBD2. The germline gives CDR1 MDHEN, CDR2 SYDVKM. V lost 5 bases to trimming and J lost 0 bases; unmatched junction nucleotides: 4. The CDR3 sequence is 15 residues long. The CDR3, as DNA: TGTGCCAGCAGTGCCCCTAGCGGGGGCTCCTACGAGCAGTACTTC. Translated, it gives CASSAPSGGSYEQYF.

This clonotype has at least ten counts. The CDR3 region is CASTPRGRAGGNEQYF. CDR3 nucleotide sequence: TGCGCCAGCACCCCAAGAGGGCGAGCGGGGGGTAACGAGCAGTACTTC. V and J are TRBV10-2 and TRBJ2-7, with TRBD2 matching over 9 bases. V was clipped by 7 bases and J by 5 bases; unmatched bases: 15. The CDR3 runs 16 residues. Germline V gives CDR1 WSHSY, CDR2 SAAADI.

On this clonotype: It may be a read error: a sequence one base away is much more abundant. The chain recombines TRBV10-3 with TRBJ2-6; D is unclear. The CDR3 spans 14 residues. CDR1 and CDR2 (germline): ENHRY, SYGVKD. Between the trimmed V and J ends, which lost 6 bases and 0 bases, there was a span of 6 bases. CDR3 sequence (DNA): TGTGCCATCAGAGAGAGCTCTGGGGCCAACGTCCTGACTTTC. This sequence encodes CAIRESSGANVLTF.

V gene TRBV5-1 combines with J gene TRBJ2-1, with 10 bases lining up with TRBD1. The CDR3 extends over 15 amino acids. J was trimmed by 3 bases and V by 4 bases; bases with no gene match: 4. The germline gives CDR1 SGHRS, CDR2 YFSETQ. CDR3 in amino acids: CASSNRDRGYNEQFF. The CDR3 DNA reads TGCGCCAGCAGCAACCGGGACAGGGGCTACAATGAGCAGTTCTTC. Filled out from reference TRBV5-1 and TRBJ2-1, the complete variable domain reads KAGVTQTPRYLIKTRGQQVTLSCSPISGHRSVSWYQQTPGQGLQFLFEYFSETQRNKGNFPGRFSGRQFSNSRSEMNVSTLELGDSALYLCASSNRDRGYNEQFFGPGTRLTVL.

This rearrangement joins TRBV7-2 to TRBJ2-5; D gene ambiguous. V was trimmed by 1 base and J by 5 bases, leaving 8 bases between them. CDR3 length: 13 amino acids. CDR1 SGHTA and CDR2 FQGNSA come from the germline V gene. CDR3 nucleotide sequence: TGTGCCAGCAGCTTAGTTGTCCGGGAGACCCAGTACTTC. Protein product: CASSLVVRETQYF.

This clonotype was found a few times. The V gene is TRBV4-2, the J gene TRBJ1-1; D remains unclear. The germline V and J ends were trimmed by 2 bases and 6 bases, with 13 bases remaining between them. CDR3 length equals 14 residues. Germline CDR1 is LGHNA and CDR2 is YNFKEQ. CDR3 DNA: TGTGCCAGCAGCCAATCGGCGGGCGTCCCTGAAGCTTTCTTT. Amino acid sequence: CASSQSAGVPEAFF.

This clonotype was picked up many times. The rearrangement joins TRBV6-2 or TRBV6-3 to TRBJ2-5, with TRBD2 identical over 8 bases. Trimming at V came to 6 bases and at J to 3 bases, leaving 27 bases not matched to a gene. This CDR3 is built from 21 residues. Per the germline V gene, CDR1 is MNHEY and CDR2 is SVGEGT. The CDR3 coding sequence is TGTGCCAGCAGCTCTTCTAAACTGTTGGGACTAGTGTTTCCCTTGGAAGAGACCCAGTACTTC. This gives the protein CASSSSKLLGLVFPLEETQYF.

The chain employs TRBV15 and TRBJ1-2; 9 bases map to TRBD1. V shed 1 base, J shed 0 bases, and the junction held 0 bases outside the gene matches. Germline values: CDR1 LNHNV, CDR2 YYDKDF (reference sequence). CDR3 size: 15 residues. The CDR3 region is CATSRGQGANYGYTF. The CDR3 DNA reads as TGTGCCACCAGCAGAGGACAGGGGGCTAACTATGGCTACACCTTC.

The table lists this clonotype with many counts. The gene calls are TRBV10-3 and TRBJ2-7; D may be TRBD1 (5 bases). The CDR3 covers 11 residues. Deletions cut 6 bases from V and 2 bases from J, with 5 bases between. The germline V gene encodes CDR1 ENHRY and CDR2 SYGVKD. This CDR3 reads CAIRGPYEQYF. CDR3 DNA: TGTGCCATCAGGGGGCCCTACGAGCAGTACTTC.

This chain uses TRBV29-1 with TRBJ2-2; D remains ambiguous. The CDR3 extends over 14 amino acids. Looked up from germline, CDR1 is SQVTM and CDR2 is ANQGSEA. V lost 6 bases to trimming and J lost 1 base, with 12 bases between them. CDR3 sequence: CSVVQNMNTGELFF. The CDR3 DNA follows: TGCAGCGTCGTACAGAACATGAACACCGGGGAGCTGTTTTTT.

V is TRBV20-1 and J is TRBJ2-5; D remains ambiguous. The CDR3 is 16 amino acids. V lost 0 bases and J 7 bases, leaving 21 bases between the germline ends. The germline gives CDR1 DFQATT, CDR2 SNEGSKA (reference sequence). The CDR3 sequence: CSARDSNTDPSGTQYF. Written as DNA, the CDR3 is TGCAGTGCTAGAGACTCAAATACGGACCCATCAGGGACCCAGTACTTC.

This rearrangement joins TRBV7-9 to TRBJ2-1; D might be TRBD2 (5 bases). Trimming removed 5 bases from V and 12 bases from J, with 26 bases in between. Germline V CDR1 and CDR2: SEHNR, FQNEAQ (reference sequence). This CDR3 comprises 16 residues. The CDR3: CASSLEPGPGVQGQFF. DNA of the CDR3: TGTGCCAGCAGCCTAGAACCCGGACCCGGGGTACAAGGGCAGTTCTTC.

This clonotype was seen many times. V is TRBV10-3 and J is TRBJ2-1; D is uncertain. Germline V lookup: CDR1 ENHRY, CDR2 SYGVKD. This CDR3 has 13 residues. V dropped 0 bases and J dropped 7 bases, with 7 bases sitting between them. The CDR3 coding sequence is TGTGCCATCAGTGAGTCGAGTGGTAATGAGCAGTTCTTC. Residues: CAISESSGNEQFF.

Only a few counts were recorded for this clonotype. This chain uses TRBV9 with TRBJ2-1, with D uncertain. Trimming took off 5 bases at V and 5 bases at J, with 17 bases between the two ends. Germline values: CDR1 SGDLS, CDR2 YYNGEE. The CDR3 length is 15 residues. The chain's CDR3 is CASSAGGLGHNEQFF. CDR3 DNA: TGTGCCAGCAGTGCCGGTGGGCTAGGACACAATGAGCAGTTCTTC.

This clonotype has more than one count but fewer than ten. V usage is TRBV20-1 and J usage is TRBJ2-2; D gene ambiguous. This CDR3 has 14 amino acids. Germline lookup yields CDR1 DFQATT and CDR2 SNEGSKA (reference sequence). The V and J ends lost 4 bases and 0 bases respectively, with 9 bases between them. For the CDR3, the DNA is TGCAGTGCTACTCGACGGGCGAACACCGGGGAGCTGTTTTTT. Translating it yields CSATRRANTGELFF.

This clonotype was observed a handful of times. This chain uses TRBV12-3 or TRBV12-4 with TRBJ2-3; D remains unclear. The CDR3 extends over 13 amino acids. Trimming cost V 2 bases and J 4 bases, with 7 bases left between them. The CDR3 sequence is CASSLPGPDTQYF. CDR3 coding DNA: TGTGCCAGCAGTTTACCGGGCCCAGATACGCAGTATTTT.

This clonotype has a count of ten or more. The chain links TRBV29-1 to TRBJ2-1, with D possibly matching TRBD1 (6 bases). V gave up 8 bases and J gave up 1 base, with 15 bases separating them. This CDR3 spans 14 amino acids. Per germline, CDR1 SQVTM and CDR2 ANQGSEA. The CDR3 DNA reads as TGCAGCACCAAACAGGGTTTATCCTACAATGAGCAGTTCTTC. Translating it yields CSTKQGLSYNEQFF.

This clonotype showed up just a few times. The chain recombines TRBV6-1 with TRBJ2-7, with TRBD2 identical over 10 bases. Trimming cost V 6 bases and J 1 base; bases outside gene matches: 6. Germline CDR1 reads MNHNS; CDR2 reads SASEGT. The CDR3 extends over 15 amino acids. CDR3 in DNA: TGTGCCAGCAGAAGTACTAGCGGGATTTCCTACGAGCAGTACTTC. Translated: CASRSTSGISYEQYF.

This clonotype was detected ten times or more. In DNA, the CDR3 is TGTGCCAGCAAGGTGACAGGCGGCTACGAGCAGTACTTC. It codes for CASKVTGGYEQYF. The chain is built from TRBV12-3 or TRBV12-4 and TRBJ2-7; a weak D match, TRBD1 (6 bases). Trimming took 7 bases from V and 3 from J, leaving 13 bases between them. CDR3 length: 13 amino acids.

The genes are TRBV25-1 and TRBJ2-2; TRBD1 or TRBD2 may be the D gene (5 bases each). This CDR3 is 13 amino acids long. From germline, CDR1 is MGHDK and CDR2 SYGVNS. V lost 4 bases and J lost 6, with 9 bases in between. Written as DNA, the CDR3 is TGTGCCAGCAGTGCTGGGGGAGCCGGGGAGCTGTTTTTT. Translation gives CASSAGGAGELFF.

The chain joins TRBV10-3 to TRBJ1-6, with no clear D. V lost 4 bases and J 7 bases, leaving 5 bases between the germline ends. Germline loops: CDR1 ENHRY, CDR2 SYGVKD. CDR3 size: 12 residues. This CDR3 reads CAISAVNSPLHF. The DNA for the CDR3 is TGTGCCATCAGTGCAGTAAATTCACCCCTCCACTTT.

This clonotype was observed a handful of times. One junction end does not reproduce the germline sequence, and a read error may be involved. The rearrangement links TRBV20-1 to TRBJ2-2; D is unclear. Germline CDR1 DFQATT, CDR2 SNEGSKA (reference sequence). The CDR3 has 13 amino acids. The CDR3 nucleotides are TGCAGTGCTAGAGATGTGAACGCCGGGGAGCTGTTTTTT. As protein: CSARDVNAGELFF.

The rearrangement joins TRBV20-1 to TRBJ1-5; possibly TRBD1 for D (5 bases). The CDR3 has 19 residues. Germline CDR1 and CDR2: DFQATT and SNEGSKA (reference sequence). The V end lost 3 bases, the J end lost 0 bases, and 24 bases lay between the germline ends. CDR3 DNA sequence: TGCAGTGCTAGCGGACCGATCATCGGCAACAGGTTTAGCAATCAGCCCCAGCATTTT. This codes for CSASGPIIGNRFSNQPQHF.

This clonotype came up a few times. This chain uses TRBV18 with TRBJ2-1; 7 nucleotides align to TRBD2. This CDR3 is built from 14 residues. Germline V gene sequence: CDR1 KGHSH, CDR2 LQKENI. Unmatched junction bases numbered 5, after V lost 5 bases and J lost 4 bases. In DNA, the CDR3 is TGTGCCAGCTCAGAGACTAGCAGATACAATGAGCAGTTCTTC. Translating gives CASSETSRYNEQFF.

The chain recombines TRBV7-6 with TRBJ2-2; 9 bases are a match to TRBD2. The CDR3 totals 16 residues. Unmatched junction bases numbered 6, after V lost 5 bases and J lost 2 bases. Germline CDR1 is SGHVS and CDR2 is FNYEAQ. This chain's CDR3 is CASSMAGLANTGELFF. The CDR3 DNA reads TGTGCCAGCAGCATGGCGGGACTAGCAAACACCGGGGAGCTGTTTTTT.